The 12 T cell receptor beta chains listed next were all sequenced from one sample in a study of cytomegalovirus exposure and HLA in healthy donors. Both 60 Vbeta primers and 13 Jbeta primers went into the PCR. The table came from immunoSEQ multiplex PCR; TCRdb's copy has only in-frame clones and leaves some out. Here the sample spans about 160,000 clones, almost 85% being singletons. The source material was PBMCs. The origin of the receptors is a boy aged 2 to 9 in good health and CMV-seronegative.

This chain links TRBV29-1 with TRBJ2-3; D is unresolved. CDR3 length: 13 amino acids. Germline CDR1 reads SQVTM; CDR2 reads ANQGSEA. V was clipped by 5 bases and J by 5 bases, with 14 bases between them. DNA of the CDR3: TGCAGCGTTTGCGGCAGCGTGGGAGATACGCAGTATTTT. This sequence encodes CSVCGSVGDTQYF.

V is TRBV12-2 and J is TRBJ1-1; the DNA was not used to check the table's D call, TRBD1. TRBV12-2 constitutes a pseudogene. The CDR3 is made up of 13 amino acids. The CDR3 DNA sequence: TGTGCAAGTCGCTCTCATGGGCTTTATGCAGGGTTCTTT. Translating gives CASRSHGLYAGFF.

This sequence joins TRBV2 and TRBJ1-3, with 8 nucleotides matching TRBD1. Germline CDR1 SNHLY, CDR2 FYNNEI. The J segment lost 0 bases and the V segment lost 5 bases, leaving 6 bases of the junction unmatched. The CDR3 consists of 16 residues. DNA for the CDR3: TGTGCCAGCAGTCTGGACAGGGTCGACTCTGGAAACACCATATATTTT. It encodes CASSLDRVDSGNTIYF.

The chain is built from TRBV5-4 and TRBJ1-5; D remains ambiguous. Trimming removed 0 bases at V and 11 bases at J, with 12 bases between. Germline values: CDR1 SGHNT, CDR2 YYREEE (reference sequence). The CDR3 is made up of 13 amino acids. CDR3 bases: TGTGCCAGCAGCTTGGACAACACGGGAGCCCAGCATTTT. Encoded protein: CASSLDNTGAQHF.

The chain combines TRBV28 with TRBJ2-1, with 8 positions matching TRBD2. With V trimmed by 6 bases and J by 0 bases, 7 bases remained unmatched. From germline, CDR1 is MDHEN and CDR2 SYDVKM. This CDR3 spans 16 amino acids. The CDR3 DNA sequence: TGTGCCAGCAGGACGATCGGGACTAGCTCCTACAATGAGCAGTTCTTC. Its translation: CASRTIGTSSYNEQFF.

The V and J genes are TRBV9 and TRBJ1-1; D is unclear. The CDR3 totals 12 residues. Germline loops: CDR1 SGDLS, CDR2 YYNGEE. V lost 2 bases and J 3 bases, leaving 5 bases between the germline ends. The CDR3 here is CASSVEDTEAFF. Written as DNA, the CDR3 is TGTGCCAGCAGCGTGGAGGACACTGAAGCTTTCTTT.

The chain joins TRBV5-1 to TRBJ2-3, with D perhaps matching TRBD2 (5 bases). Looked up from germline, CDR1 is SGHRS and CDR2 is YFSETQ. V was shortened by 4 bases and J by 2 bases, with 8 bases between the two germline ends. This CDR3 has 13 amino acids. The CDR3: CASSGRDTDTQYF. For the CDR3, the DNA is TGCGCCAGCAGCGGACGGGACACAGATACGCAGTATTTT.

The chain recombines TRBV30 with TRBJ2-5; 8 bases are shared with TRBD1. The assigned J gene may be wrong: the sequence end matches TRBJ2-7 better. The CDR3 spans 14 residues. Germline V gene lookup returns CDR1 GTSNPN and CDR2 SVGIG (reference sequence). This CDR3 reads CAWSGGTGIYEQYF. As DNA, the CDR3 is TGTGCCTGGAGTGGGGGGACAGGCATTTACGAGCAGTACTTC.

The genes are TRBV27 and TRBJ2-7; D is unresolved. Germline CDR1 reads MNHEY; CDR2 reads SMNVEV (reference sequence). The CDR3 has 13 residues. V shed 0 bases and J shed 2 bases, with 5 bases lying between them. Here the CDR3 DNA reads TGTGCCAGCAGTTTATCGCAGGCCTACGAGCAGTACTTC. Amino acid sequence: CASSLSQAYEQYF.

The chain uses TRBV2 and TRBJ2-4; 7 nucleotides match TRBD1. V lost 7 bases, J lost 0 bases, and 9 bases stayed unmatched. The CDR3 totals 16 residues. CDR1 and CDR2 (germline): SNHLY, FYNNEI. This chain's CDR3 is CASKIGGTQAKNIQYF. Here the CDR3 DNA reads TGTGCCAGCAAAATAGGGGGCACCCAAGCCAAAAACATTCAGTACTTC.

The V gene is TRBV7-9, the J gene TRBJ1-4; the D is unclear. The CDR3 totals 15 residues. Trimming removed 1 base from V and 0 bases from J, with 6 bases in between. Germline CDR1 and CDR2: SEHNR and FQNEAQ (reference sequence). The chain's CDR3 is CASSLGQTTNEKLFF. The CDR3 DNA sequence: TGTGCCAGCAGCTTAGGACAAACAACTAATGAAAAACTGTTTTTT.

This chain joins TRBV5-1 and TRBJ1-5, with 7 bases fitting TRBD1. The CDR3 is made up of 13 amino acids. Germline-derived CDR1 and CDR2 are SGHRS and YFSETQ. Trimming took 3 bases from V and 9 from J; bases not matched to a gene: 6. CDR3 region: CASSWDSTGPQHF. CDR3 nucleotides: TGCGCCAGCAGCTGGGACAGTACGGGGCCCCAGCATTTT.